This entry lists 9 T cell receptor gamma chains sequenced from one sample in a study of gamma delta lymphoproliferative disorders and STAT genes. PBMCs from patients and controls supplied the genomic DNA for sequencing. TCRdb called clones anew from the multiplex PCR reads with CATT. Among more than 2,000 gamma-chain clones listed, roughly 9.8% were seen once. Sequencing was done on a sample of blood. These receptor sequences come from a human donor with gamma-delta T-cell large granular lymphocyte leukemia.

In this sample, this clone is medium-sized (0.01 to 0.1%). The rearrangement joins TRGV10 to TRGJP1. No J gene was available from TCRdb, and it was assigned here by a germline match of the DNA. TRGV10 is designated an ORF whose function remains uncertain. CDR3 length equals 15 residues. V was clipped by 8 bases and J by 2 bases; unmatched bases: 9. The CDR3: CAAWDPPTTGWFKIF. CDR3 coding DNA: TGTGCTGCGTGGGACCCCCCAACCACTGGTTGGTTCAAGATATTT.

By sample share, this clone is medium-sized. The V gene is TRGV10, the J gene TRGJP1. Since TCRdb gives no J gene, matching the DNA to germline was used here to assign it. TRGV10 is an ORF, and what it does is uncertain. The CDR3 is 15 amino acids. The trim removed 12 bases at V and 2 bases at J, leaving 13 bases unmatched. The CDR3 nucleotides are TGTGCTGCCCCTACTCGAGGCACCACTGGTTGGTTCAAGATATTT. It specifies CAAPTRGTTGWFKIF.

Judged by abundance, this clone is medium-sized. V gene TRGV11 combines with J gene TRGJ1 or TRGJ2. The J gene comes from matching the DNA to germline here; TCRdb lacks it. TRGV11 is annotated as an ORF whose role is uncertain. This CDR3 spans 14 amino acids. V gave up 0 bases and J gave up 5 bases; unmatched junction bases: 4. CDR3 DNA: TGTGCCTGCTGGATTAGGCACGTAGATTATAAGAAACTCTTT. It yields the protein CACWIRHVDYKKLF.

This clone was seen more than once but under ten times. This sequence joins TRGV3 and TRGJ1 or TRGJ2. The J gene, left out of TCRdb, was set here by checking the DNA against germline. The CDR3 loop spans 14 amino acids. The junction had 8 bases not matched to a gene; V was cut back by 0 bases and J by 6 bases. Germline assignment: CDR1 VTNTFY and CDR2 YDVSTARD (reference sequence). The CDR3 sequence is CATWDRPHVYKKLF. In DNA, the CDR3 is TGTGCCACCTGGGACAGGCCTCATGTTTATAAGAAACTCTTT.

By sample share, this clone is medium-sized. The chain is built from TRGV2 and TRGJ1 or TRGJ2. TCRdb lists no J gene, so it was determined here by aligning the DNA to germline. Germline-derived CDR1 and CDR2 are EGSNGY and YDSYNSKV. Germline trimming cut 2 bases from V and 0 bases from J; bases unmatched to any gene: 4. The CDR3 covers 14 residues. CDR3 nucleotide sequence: TGTGCCACCTGGGACGACCCGAATTATTATAAGAAACTCTTT. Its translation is CATWDDPNYYKKLF.

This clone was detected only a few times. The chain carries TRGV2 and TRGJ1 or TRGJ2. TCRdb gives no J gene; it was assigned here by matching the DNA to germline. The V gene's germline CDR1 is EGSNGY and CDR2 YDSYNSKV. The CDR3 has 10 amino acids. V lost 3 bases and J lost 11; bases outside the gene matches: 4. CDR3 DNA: TGTGCCACCTGGGACCTCGAGAAACTCTTT. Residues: CATWDLEKLF.

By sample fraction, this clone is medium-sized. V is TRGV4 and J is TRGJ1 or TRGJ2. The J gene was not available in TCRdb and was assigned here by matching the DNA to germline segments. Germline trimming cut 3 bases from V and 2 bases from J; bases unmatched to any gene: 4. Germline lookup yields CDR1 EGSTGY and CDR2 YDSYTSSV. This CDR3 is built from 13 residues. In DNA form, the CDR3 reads TGTGCCACCTGGGATTCTGATTATTATAAGAAACTCTTT. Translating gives CATWDSDYYKKLF.

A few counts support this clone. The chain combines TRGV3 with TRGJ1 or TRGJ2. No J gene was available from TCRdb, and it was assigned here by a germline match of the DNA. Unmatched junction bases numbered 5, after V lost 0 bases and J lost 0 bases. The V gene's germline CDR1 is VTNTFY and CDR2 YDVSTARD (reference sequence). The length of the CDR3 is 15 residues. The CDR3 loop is CATWDRVSNYYKKLF. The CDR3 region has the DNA TGTGCCACCTGGGACAGGGTTTCGAATTATTATAAGAAACTCTTT.

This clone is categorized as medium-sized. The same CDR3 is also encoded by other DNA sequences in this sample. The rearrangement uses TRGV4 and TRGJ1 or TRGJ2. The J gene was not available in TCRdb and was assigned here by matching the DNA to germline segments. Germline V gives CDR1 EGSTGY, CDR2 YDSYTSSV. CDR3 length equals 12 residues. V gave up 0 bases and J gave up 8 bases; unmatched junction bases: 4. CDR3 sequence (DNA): TGTGCCACCTGGGATGGGCAGAATAAGAAACTCTTT. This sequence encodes CATWDGQNKKLF.